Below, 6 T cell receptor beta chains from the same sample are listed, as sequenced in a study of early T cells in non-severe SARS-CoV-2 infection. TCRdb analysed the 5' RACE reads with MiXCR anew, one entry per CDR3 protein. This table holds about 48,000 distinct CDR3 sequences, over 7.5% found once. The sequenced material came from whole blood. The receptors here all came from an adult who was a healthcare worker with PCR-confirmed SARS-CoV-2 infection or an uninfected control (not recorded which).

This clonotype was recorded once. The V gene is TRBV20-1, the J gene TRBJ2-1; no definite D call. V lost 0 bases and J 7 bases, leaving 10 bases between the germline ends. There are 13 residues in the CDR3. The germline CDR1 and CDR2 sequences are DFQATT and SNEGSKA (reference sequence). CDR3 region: CSAREGMGNEQFF. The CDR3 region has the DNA TGCAGTGCTAGAGAGGGAATGGGTAATGAGCAGTTCTTC.

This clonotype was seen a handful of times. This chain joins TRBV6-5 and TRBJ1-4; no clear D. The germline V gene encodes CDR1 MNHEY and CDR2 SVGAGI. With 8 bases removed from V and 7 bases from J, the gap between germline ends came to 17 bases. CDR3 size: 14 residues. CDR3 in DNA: TGTGCCAGCTCCCTGGGCAGGACCGGTGAAAAACTGTTTTTT. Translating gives CASSLGRTGEKLFF.

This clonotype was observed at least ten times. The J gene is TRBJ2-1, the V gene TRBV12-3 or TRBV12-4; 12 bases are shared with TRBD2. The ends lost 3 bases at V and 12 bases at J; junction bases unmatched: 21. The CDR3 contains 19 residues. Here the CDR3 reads CASSFPKRLAGDGVDGQFF. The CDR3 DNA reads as TGTGCCAGCAGTTTCCCCAAAAGACTAGCGGGAGACGGGGTCGATGGGCAGTTCTTC.

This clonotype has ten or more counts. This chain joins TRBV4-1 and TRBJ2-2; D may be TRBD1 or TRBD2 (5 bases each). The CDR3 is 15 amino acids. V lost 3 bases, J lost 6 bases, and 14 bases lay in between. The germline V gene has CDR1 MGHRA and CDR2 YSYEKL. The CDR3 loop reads CASSQGPKHAGELFF. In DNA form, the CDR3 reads TGCGCCAGCAGCCAGGGACCGAAACACGCCGGGGAGCTGTTTTTT.

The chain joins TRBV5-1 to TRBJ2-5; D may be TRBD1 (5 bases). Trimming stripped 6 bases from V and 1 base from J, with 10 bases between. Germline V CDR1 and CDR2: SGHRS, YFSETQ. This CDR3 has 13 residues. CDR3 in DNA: TGCGCCAGCAACCAGGGCAGCCAAGAGACCCAGTACTTC. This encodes CASNQGSQETQYF.

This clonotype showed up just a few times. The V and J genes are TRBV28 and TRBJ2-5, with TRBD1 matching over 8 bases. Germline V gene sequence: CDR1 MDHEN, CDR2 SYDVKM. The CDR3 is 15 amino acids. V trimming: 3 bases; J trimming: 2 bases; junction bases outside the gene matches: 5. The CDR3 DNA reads TGTGCCAGCAGTTTCCTAGGACAGGGACAAGAGACCCAGTACTTC. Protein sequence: CASSFLGQGQETQYF.